This passage covers 8 T cell receptor beta chains from one sample sequenced in a study of shared clonotypes between healthy human individuals. Profiling relied on immunoSEQ multiplex PCR, and the TCRdb table lists in-frame clones only, not all of them. The sample holds fewer than 1.6 million clones, approximately 98.5% seen once. The sequencing input was naive CD4+ T cells sorted from blood. This sample's subset: CD45RA+ positively selected. Receptor source: a man aged 30-40 years in good health.

This CDR3 reads CASSTSWVGETQYF. DNA of the CDR3: TGTGCCAGCAGCACATCATGGGTGGGAGAGACCCAGTACTTC. V is TRBV27 and J is TRBJ2-5, with D unclear. This CDR3 is built from 14 residues. CDR1 MNHEY and CDR2 SMNVEV come from the germline V gene (reference sequence). The V end lost 6 bases, the J end lost 4 bases, and 15 bases lay between the germline ends.

The chain uses TRBV5-6 and TRBJ1-1; 7 bases are a match to TRBD1. CDR3 length: 17 amino acids. The junction had 11 bases not matched to a gene; V was cut back by 2 bases and J by 1 base. Germline V gene data show CDR1 as SGHDT and CDR2 as YYEEEE. For the CDR3, the DNA is TGTGCCAGCAGCTTATCCCCCGGGGACAGCGCGAACACTGAAGCTTTCTTT. This gives the protein CASSLSPGDSANTEAFF.

This chain uses TRBV7-8 with TRBJ1-5, with D unresolved. Germline V lookup: CDR1 SGHVS, CDR2 FQNEAQ. Trimming removed 2 bases at V and 9 bases at J, with 14 bases between. The CDR3 is 14 amino acids. CDR3 loop: CASSLSLVERPQHF. The CDR3 DNA reads TGTGCCAGCAGCTTAAGTTTGGTCGAGCGGCCCCAGCATTTT. Full variable domain (outside the CDR3, taken from reference TRBV7-8 and TRBJ1-5): GAGVSQSPRYKVAKRGQDVALRCDPISGHVSLFWYQQALGQGPEFLTYFQNEAQLDKSGLPSDRFFAERPEGSVSTLKIQRTQQEDSAVYLCASSLSLVERPQHFGDGTRLSIL.

The genes are TRBV18 and TRBJ2-1; 9 bases are shared with TRBD2. From germline, CDR1 is KGHSH and CDR2 LQKENI. J lost 7 bases, V lost 1 base, and 14 bases had no gene match. This CDR3 has 18 residues. CDR3 bases: TGTGCCAGCTCACCACTCTATAGGGCGGGAGGGCCCTCTAATGAGCAGTTCTTC. Its protein is CASSPLYRAGGPSNEQFF.

The V call is TRBV19, the J call TRBJ2-7; TRBD2 is a possible D gene (6 bases). The CDR3 has 13 amino acids. Looked up from germline, CDR1 is LNHDA and CDR2 is SQIVND (reference sequence). Trimming pared 7 bases from V and 3 bases from J, leaving 13 bases between. Here the CDR3 DNA reads TGTGCCAGTAAGGGACTTACGAGCTACGAGCAGTACTTC. Protein: CASKGLTSYEQYF.

Notes on this clone: The same CDR3 arises from other DNA sequences in this sample as well. The chain carries TRBV18 and TRBJ2-5; D call uncertain. The CDR3 sequence is 12 residues long. Per germline, CDR1 KGHSH and CDR2 LQKENI. The V end was cut by 1 base, the J end by 5 bases, with 5 bases between. The CDR3 spells CASSPRVETQYF. In DNA form, the CDR3 reads TGTGCCAGCTCACCACGGGTGGAGACCCAGTACTTC.

V gene TRBV7-9 combines with J gene TRBJ2-1; D may be TRBD1 (6 bases). V was trimmed by 3 bases and J by 7 bases, leaving 19 bases between them. This CDR3 is built from 16 residues. The germline gives CDR1 SEHNR, CDR2 FQNEAQ (reference sequence). The DNA for the CDR3 is TGTGCCAGCAGCTTGAAAGAGGGGCAGGGGAATAATGAGCAGTTCTTC. It is translated as CASSLKEGQGNNEQFF.

V gene TRBV11-2 combines with J gene TRBJ2-1; the match to TRBD2 covers 9 bases. The trim removed 4 bases at V and 2 bases at J, leaving 3 bases unmatched. Germline CDR1 and CDR2: SGHAT and FQNNGV. The CDR3 has 15 residues. DNA for the CDR3: TGTGCCAGCAGCTCTCTAGCGGGAACCTACAATGAGCAGTTCTTC. Translating it yields CASSSLAGTYNEQFF.